Listed here are 21 T cell receptor beta chains from one sample, sequenced in a study of identical twins. MiXCR was run by TCRdb on the 5' RACE reads, yielding one entry per CDR3 protein. In the table there are some 760,000 distinct CDR3 sequences, about 20% of which are singletons. This sample was shared with a second study, whose subject was T cells expressing NK-cell markers.

The sample comprised PBMCs. The receptors derive from a woman aged 18-35 years in good health.

The gene calls are TRBV7-2 and TRBJ2-1; 12 bases are shared with TRBD1. Germline CDR1 is SGHTA and CDR2 is FQGNSA. CDR3 size: 15 residues. The V gene end was trimmed by 5 bases and the J gene end by 7 bases; junction bases not matched to a gene: 6. CDR3 protein: CASSPRDRGRNEQFF. CDR3 DNA: TGTGCCAGCAGCCCCCGGGACAGGGGGCGGAATGAGCAGTTCTTC.

This clonotype was seen at least ten times. A clone one base away is much larger, so this may be a read error. The V and J genes are TRBV27 and TRBJ2-2; a possible D gene is TRBD1 (5 bases). This CDR3 is 13 amino acids long. From germline, CDR1 is MNHEY and CDR2 SMNVEV (reference sequence). V gave up 5 bases and J gave up 1 base, with 5 bases separating them. The CDR3: CASSRGNTGELFF. The CDR3 bases are TGTGCCAGCAGTAGGGGGAACACCGGGGAGCTGTTTTTT.

In this sample, this clonotype turned up many times. The gene calls are TRBV5-1 and TRBJ2-7; TRBD2 is a possible D gene (6 bases). The CDR3 contains 13 residues. With 4 bases removed from V and 5 bases from J, the gap between germline ends came to 13 bases. Germline lookup yields CDR1 SGHRS and CDR2 YFSETQ. The CDR3 loop is CASSPEGYDEQYF. CDR3 coding DNA: TGCGCCAGCAGCCCGGAGGGGTATGACGAGCAGTACTTC.

In this sample, this clonotype turned up a few times. The chain joins TRBV29-1 to TRBJ2-7; D may be TRBD2 (5 bases). Germline-derived CDR1 and CDR2 are SQVTM and ANQGSEA. Trimming removed 0 bases at V and 6 bases at J, with 6 bases between. The CDR3 has 11 amino acids. Here the CDR3 reads CSVEDGGEQYF. The DNA of the CDR3 is TGCAGCGTTGAAGACGGAGGCGAGCAGTACTTC.

The chain combines TRBV12-3 or TRBV12-4 with TRBJ2-1; D is perhaps TRBD2 (6 bases). The CDR3 contains 13 residues. The ends were cut back, 6 bases at V and 7 bases at J, with 13 bases in the middle. CDR3 protein: CASSQTSRNEQFF. The DNA for the CDR3 is TGTGCCAGCAGCCAAACTAGCAGGAATGAGCAGTTCTTC.

The CDR3 loop reads CASSQDEGAYYGYTF. CDR3 coding DNA: TGCGCCAGCAGCCAAGATGAGGGGGCATACTATGGCTACACCTTC. J is TRBJ1-2 and V is TRBV4-3; 7 bases align to TRBD1. The V and J ends lost 0 bases and 3 bases, in that order; junction bases with no gene match: 4. This CDR3 is 15 amino acids long. Germline values: CDR1 LGHNA, CDR2 YSLEER.

This sequence joins TRBV12-3 or TRBV12-4 and TRBJ1-1; D possibly corresponds to TRBD1 (5 bases). V was clipped by 5 bases and J by 4 bases, with 11 bases between them. CDR3 length equals 13 residues. The CDR3 sequence is CASSKSGGTEAFF. The CDR3, as DNA: TGTGCCAGCAGTAAGTCCGGGGGCACTGAAGCTTTCTTT.

This chain joins TRBV9 and TRBJ2-7; TRBD1 matches 9 bases. Losses at the gene ends were 0 bases for V and 3 bases for J; bases not matched to a gene: 4. The germline V gene encodes CDR1 SGDLS and CDR2 YYNGEE. The CDR3 loop spans 15 amino acids. CDR3 in DNA: TGTGCCAGCAGCGTAGCCGGGACAGGGTTCTACGAGCAGTACTTC. Its protein product is CASSVAGTGFYEQYF.

In this sample, this clonotype turned up a few times. The chain employs TRBV5-1 and TRBJ2-7; 10 bases match TRBD1. Germline V CDR1 and CDR2: SGHRS, YFSETQ. Unmatched junction bases numbered 9, after V lost 5 bases and J lost 7 bases. The CDR3 extends over 14 amino acids. CDR3 coding DNA: TGCGCCAGCAGAAGTGGGACAGGGGTTCTAGAGCAGTACTTC. Residues: CASRSGTGVLEQYF.

This chain links TRBV29-1 with TRBJ2-7; D not resolved. Germline V CDR1 and CDR2: SQVTM, ANQGSEA. This CDR3 has 13 amino acids. The V end was cut by 7 bases, the J end by 5 bases, with 18 bases between. The CDR3 reads CSASRPGRNEQYF. Here the CDR3 DNA reads TGCAGCGCATCTCGACCGGGTCGAAACGAGCAGTACTTC.

V gene TRBV5-1 combines with J gene TRBJ2-3, with D possibly being TRBD1 (6 bases). Trimming pared 0 bases from V and 2 bases from J, leaving 10 bases between. Germline CDR1 reads SGHRS; CDR2 reads YFSETQ. The CDR3 is made up of 15 amino acids. CDR3 nucleotide sequence: TGCGCCAGCAGCTTGGTGGGACATAACACAGATACGCAGTATTTT. Translating it yields CASSLVGHNTDTQYF.

V and J are TRBV5-1 and TRBJ2-5; D ambiguous. Germline CDR1 is SGHRS and CDR2 is YFSETQ. CDR3 length equals 14 residues. Deletions cut 3 bases from V and 5 bases from J, with 14 bases between. The CDR3 bases are TGCGCCAGCAGCTGGCGACAAGTTTTGGAGACCCAGTACTTC. Amino acid sequence: CASSWRQVLETQYF.

The sample holds a few counts of this clonotype. The chain is built from TRBV7-2 and TRBJ1-1; D is unclear. The germline V gene encodes CDR1 SGHTA and CDR2 FQGNSA. Trimming took 0 bases from V and 10 from J, leaving 6 bases between them. The CDR3 covers 11 residues. The chain's CDR3 is CASSLAGAAFF. The CDR3 DNA sequence: TGTGCCAGCAGCTTAGCTGGTGCAGCTTTCTTT.

This clonotype was counted only a few times. V usage is TRBV7-2 and J usage is TRBJ2-1; D not certain. This CDR3 spans 12 amino acids. Deletions cut 4 bases from V and 7 bases from J, with 8 bases between. Germline loops: CDR1 SGHTA, CDR2 FQGNSA. The CDR3 spells CASSYMHNEQFF. The CDR3 DNA reads TGTGCCAGCAGCTACATGCATAATGAGCAGTTCTTC.

A remark on this clonotype: This may be a read error: a much more frequent sequence differs by one nucleotide. The chain is built from TRBV2 and TRBJ2-3; D is unresolved. The CDR3 extends over 11 amino acids. Trimming took off 7 bases at V and 2 bases at J, with 4 bases between the two ends. Germline CDR1 reads SNHLY; CDR2 reads FYNNEI. The CDR3 here is CASTYTDTQYF. The CDR3 DNA is TGTGCCAGCACCTACACAGATACGCAGTATTTT. Based on the CDR3 plus reference TRBV2 and TRBJ2-3, the full variable domain is EPEVTQTPSHQVTQMGQEVILRCVPISNHLYFYWYRQILGQKVEFLVSFYNNEISEKSEIFDDQFSVERPDGSNFTLKIRSTKLEDSAMYFCASTYTDTQYFGPGTRLTVL.

The sample holds many counts of this clonotype. The chain joins TRBV20-1 to TRBJ1-1; 10 nucleotides line up with TRBD1. The CDR3 spans 14 residues. J gave up 3 bases and V 1 base, and 2 bases lay outside the gene matches. The germline CDR1 and CDR2 sequences are DFQATT and SNEGSKA (reference sequence). The DNA for the CDR3 is TGCAGTGCTAGAGGGACAGGGGGAGACACTGAAGCTTTCTTT. Translation: CSARGTGGDTEAFF.

V usage is TRBV9 and J usage is TRBJ2-2, with 10 bases that match TRBD1. The germline V gene has CDR1 SGDLS and CDR2 YYNGEE. The ends lost 3 bases at V and 4 bases at J; junction bases unmatched: 3. This CDR3 comprises 15 residues. The CDR3 sequence: CASSGRDRGTGELFF. The CDR3, as DNA: TGTGCCAGCAGCGGCCGGGACAGGGGCACCGGGGAGCTGTTTTTT.

This clonotype was recorded a few times. V is TRBV7-8 and J is TRBJ2-5; no definite D call. The V and J ends lost 3 bases and 3 bases respectively, with 8 bases between them. The CDR3 is 13 amino acids. Per the germline V gene, CDR1 is SGHVS and CDR2 is FQNEAQ. The CDR3 nucleotides read TGTGCCAGCAGCTTCCAGCTCAAAGAGACCCAGTACTTC. Residues: CASSFQLKETQYF.

The chain carries TRBV12-3 or TRBV12-4 and TRBJ1-6, with TRBD1 matching 7 bases. The CDR3 spans 11 residues. The junction had 4 bases not matched to a gene; V was cut back by 6 bases and J by 14 bases. This CDR3 reads CASRYRGSLHF. The CDR3 DNA reads as TGTGCCAGCAGATACAGGGGCTCCCTCCACTTT.

CDR3 region: CASSELPGQDSYEQYF. The CDR3 region has the DNA TGTGCCAGCAGTGAACTACCGGGACAGGACTCCTACGAGCAGTACTTC. The chain links TRBV2 to TRBJ2-7; TRBD1 matches 8 bases. With 2 bases clipped from V and 0 bases from J, the junction kept 6 bases outside the gene matches. This CDR3 has 16 residues. CDR1 is SNHLY, CDR2 FYNNEI, per germline.

This chain joins TRBV27 and TRBJ2-3; the D is unclear. Germline CDR1 is MNHEY and CDR2 is SMNVEV (reference sequence). Deletions cut 0 bases from V and 0 bases from J, with 7 bases between. The CDR3 covers 15 residues. CDR3 sequence: CASSLSPLSTDTQYF. CDR3 bases: TGTGCCAGCAGTTTATCTCCCCTTAGCACAGATACGCAGTATTTT.